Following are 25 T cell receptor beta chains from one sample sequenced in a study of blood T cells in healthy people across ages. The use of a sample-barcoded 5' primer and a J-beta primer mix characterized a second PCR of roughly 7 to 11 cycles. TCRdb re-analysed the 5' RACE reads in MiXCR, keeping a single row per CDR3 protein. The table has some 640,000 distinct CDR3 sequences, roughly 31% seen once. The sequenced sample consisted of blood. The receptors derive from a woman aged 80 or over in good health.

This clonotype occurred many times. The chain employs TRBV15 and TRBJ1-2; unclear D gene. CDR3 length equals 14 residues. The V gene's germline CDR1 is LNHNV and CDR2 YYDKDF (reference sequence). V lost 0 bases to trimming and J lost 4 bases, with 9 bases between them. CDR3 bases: TGTGCCACCAGCAGAGATCGGAGTGGCTATGGCTACACCTTC. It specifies CATSRDRSGYGYTF.

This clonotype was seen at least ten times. The CDR3 loop reads CASRQSGANVLTF. The CDR3 region has the DNA TGCGCCAGCAGGCAATCTGGGGCCAACGTCCTGACTTTC. This chain uses TRBV5-1 with TRBJ2-6, with unresolved D. V was cut by 5 bases and J by 1 base, with 4 bases left in between. Germline values: CDR1 SGHRS, CDR2 YFSETQ. The CDR3 is made up of 13 amino acids.

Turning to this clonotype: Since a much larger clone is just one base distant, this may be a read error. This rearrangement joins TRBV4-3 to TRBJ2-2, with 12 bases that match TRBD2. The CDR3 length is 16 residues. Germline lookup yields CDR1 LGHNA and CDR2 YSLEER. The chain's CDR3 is CASSQELAGGFGGLFF. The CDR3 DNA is TGCGCCAGCAGCCAAGAGCTAGCGGGGGGGTTCGGGGGGCTGTTTTTT.

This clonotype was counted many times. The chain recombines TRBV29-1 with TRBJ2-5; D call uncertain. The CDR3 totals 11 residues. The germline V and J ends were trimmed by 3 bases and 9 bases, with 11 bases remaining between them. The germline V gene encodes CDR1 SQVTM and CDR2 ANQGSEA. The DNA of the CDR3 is TGCAGCGTTGACAGCAATGGAGCCCAGTACTTC. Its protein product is CSVDSNGAQYF.

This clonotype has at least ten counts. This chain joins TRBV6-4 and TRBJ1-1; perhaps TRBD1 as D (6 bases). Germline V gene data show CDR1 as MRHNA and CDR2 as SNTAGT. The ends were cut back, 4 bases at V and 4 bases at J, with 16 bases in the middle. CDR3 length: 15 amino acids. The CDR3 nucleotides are TGTGCCAGCAGTGCGACAGGCGTCGGGGGCACTGAAGCTTTCTTT. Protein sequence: CASSATGVGGTEAFF.

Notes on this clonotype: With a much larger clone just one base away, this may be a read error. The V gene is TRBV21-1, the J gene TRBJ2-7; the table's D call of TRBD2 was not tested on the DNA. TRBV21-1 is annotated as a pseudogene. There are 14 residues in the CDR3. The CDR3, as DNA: TGTGCCAGCAGCCCCGGGAACTATTACAATGAGCAGTACTTC. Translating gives CASSPGNYYNEQYF.

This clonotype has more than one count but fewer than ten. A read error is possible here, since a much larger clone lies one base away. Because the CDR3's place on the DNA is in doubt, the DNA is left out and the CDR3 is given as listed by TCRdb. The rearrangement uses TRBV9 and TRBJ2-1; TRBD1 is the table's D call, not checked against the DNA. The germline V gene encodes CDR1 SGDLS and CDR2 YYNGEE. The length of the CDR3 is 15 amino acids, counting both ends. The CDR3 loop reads CASSVGGGNYNERFF.

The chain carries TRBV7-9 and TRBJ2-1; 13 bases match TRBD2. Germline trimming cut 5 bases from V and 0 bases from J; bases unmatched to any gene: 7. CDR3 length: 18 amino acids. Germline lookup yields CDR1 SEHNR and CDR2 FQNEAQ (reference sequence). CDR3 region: CASSLGTSGVSSYNEQFF. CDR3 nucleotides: TGTGCCAGCAGCCTAGGGACTAGCGGGGTGAGCTCCTACAATGAGCAGTTCTTC.

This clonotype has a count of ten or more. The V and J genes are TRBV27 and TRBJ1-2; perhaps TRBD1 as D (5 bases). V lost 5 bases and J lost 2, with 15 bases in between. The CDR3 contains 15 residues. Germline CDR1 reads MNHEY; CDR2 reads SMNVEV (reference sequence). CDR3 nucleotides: TGTGCCAGCAGTCCCATGAGGCAGGGAAACTATGGCTACACCTTC. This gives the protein CASSPMRQGNYGYTF.

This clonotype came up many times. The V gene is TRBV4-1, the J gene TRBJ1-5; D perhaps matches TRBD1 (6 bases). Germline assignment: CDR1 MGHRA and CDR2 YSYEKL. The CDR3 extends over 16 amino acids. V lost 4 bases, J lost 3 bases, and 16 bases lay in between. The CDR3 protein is CASSLTLQGLNQPQHF. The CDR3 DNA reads TGCGCCAGCAGCCTGACTTTACAGGGCCTCAATCAGCCCCAGCATTTT.

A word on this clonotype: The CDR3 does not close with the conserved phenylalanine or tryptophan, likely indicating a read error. CDR3 residues: CASSSRTSGVGNEQFV. DNA of the CDR3: TGTGCCAGCAGCTCGCGGACTAGCGGGGTAGGCAATGAGCAGTTCGTC. The chain links TRBV6-2 or TRBV6-3 to TRBJ2-1; TRBD2 aligns across 12 bases. Germline CDR1 reads MNHEY; CDR2 reads SVGEGT. J gave up 6 bases and V 6 bases, and 9 bases lay outside the gene matches. The CDR3 spans 16 residues.

CDR3 protein: CASSLRRQGGSYNEQFF. In DNA form, the CDR3 reads TGTGCCAGCAGCTTAAGGCGGCAAGGAGGATCCTACAATGAGCAGTTCTTC. This chain joins TRBV11-2 and TRBJ2-1; D perhaps matches TRBD2 (5 bases). The CDR3 extends over 17 amino acids. V lost 2 bases and J 1 base, leaving 15 bases between the germline ends. From germline, CDR1 is SGHAT and CDR2 FQNNGV.

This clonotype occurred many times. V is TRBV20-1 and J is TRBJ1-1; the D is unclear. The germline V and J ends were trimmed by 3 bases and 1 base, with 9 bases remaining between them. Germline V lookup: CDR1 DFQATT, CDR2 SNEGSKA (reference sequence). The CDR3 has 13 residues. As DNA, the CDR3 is TGCAGTGCTAGCGGGCCGAAGAACACTGAAGCTTTCTTT. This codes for CSASGPKNTEAFF.

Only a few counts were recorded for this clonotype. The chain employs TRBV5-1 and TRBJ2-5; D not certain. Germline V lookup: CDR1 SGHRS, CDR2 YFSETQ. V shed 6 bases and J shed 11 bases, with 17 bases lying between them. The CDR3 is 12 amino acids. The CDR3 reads CASTDRSYEQYF. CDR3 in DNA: TGCGCCAGCACCGATAGGTCGTATGAGCAGTACTTC.

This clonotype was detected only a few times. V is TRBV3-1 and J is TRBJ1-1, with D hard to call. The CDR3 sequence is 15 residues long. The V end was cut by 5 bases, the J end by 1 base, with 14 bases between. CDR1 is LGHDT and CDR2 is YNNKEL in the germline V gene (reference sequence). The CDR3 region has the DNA TGTGCCAGCAGCGCGCGACGGGGATGGAACACTGAAGCTTTCTTT. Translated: CASSARRGWNTEAFF.

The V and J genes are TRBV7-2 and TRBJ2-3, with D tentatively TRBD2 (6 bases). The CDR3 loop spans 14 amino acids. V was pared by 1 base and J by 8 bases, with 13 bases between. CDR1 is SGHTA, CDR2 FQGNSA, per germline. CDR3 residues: CASSLEWDSFTQYF. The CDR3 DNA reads TGTGCCAGCAGCTTAGAATGGGACTCATTTACGCAGTATTTT.

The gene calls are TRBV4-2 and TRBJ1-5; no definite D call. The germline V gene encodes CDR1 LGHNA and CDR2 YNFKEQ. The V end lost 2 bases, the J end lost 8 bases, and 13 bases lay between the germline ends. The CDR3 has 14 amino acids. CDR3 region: CASSQSQTIEPQHF. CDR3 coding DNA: TGTGCCAGCAGCCAAAGCCAGACCATCGAGCCCCAGCATTTT.

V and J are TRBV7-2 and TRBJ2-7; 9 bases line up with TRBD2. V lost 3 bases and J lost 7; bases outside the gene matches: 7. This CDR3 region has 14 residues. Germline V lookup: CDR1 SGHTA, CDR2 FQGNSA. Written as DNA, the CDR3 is TGTGCCAGCAGCTTTACCGGGACTAGCAGTGAGCAGTACTTC. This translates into CASSFTGTSSEQYF.

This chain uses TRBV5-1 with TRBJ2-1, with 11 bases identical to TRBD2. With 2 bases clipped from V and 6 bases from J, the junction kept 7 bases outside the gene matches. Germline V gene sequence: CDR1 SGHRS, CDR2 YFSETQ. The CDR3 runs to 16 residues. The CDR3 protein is CASSFSPGLAANEQFF. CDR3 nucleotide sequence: TGCGCCAGCAGCTTTTCTCCGGGACTAGCGGCCAATGAGCAGTTCTTC.

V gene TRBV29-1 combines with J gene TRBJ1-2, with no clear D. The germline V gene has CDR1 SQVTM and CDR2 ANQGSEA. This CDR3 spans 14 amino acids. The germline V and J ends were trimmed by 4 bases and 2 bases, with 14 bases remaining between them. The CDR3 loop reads CSVATSSDNYGYTF. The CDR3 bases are TGCAGCGTTGCGACCTCCAGCGACAACTATGGCTACACCTTC. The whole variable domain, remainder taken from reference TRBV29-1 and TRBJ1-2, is SAVISQKPSRDICQRGTSLTIQCQVDSQVTMMFWYRQQPGQSLTLIATANQGSEATYESGFVIDKFPISRPNLTFSTLTVSNMSPEDSSIYLCSVATSSDNYGYTFGSGTRLTVV.

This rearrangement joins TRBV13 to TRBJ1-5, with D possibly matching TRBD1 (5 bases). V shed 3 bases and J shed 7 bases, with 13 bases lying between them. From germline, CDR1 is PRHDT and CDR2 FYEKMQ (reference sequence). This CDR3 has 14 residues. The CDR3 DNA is TGTGCCAGCAGCTTTCGGGGGGGTAAACAGCCCCAGCATTTT. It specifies CASSFRGGKQPQHF.

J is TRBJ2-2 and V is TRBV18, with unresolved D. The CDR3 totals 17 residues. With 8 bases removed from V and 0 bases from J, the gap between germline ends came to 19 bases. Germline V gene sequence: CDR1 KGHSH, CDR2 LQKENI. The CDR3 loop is CASAMDSGPTNTGELFF. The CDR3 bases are TGTGCCAGCGCCATGGATTCCGGGCCCACGAACACCGGGGAGCTGTTTTTT.

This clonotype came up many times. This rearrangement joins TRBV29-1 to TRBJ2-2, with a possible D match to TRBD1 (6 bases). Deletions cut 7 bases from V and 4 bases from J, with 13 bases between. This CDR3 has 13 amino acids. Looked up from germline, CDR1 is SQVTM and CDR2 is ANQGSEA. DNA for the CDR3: TGCAGCGCGGCCCCACAGGGCACCGGGGAGCTGTTTTTT. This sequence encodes CSAAPQGTGELFF.

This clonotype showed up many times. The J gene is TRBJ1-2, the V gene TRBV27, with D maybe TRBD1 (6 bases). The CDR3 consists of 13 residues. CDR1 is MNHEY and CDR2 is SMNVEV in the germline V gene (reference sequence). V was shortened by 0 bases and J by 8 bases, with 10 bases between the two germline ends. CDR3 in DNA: TGTGCCAGCAGTTTATCCGGACAGAGGGGCTACACCTTC. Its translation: CASSLSGQRGYTF.

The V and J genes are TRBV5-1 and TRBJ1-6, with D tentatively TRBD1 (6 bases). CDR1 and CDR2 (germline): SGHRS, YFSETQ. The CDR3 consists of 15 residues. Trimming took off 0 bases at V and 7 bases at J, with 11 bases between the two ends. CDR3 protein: CASSLDAGTNSPLHF. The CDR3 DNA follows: TGCGCCAGCAGCTTGGACGCCGGGACAAATTCACCCCTCCACTTT.